This T cell receptor beta chain is drawn from a study of radiation and T cells in renal cell carcinoma. Sequencing was performed with immunoSEQ multiplex PCR; in TCRdb, only in-frame clones are kept and a portion is missing. In the table there are around 130,000 clones, around 89% of which are singletons. Time point: blood 2 weeks post-SBRT. Treatment noted: 15 Gy SBRT to primary tumor, nephrectomy 4 weeks later. After SBRT, blood was collected at 2 and 4 weeks, plus baseline. Study-level results: Without pretreatment biopsies, baseline tumor clonotype presence was undetermined. In blood, top tumor clones expanded by 2 weeks, shrinking by 4.

The CDR3 spans 15 residues. CDR1 is MNHNY and CDR2 is SVGAGI in the germline V gene (reference sequence). Trimming removed 5 bases at V and 4 bases at J, with 14 bases between. Details on this clone: Its target is unknown.

The V gene is TRBV6-6, the J gene TRBJ2-2, with D perhaps TRBD1 (5 bases). The sample here was blood, taken from a patient whose treatment included radiotherapy and nephrectomy. The TCR was taken from a woman between 65 and 79 years old with renal cell carcinoma. The CDR3 loop is CASSPPDRPTGELFF. CDR3 DNA: TGTGCCAGCAGTCCACCAGACAGACCCACCGGGGAGCTGTTTTTT.